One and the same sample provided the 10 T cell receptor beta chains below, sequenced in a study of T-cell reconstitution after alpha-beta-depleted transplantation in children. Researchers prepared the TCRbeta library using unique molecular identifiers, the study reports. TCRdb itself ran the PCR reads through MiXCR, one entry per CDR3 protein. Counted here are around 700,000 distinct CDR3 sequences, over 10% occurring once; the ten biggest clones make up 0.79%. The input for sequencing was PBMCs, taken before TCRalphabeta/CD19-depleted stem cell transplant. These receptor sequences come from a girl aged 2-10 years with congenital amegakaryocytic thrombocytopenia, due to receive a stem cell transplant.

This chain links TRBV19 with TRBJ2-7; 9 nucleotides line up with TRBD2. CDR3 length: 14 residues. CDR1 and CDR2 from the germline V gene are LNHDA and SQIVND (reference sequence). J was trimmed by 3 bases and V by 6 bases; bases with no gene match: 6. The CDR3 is CASSRIAGDYEQYF. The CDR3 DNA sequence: TGTGCCAGTAGCCGAATAGCGGGGGACTACGAGCAGTACTTC.

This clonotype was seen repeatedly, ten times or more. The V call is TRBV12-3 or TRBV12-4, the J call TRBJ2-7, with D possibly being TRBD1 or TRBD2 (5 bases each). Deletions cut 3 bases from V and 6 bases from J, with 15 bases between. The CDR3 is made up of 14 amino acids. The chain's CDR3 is CASSFFRGAREQYF. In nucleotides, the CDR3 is TGTGCCAGCAGTTTTTTTCGAGGGGCTCGCGAGCAGTACTTC.

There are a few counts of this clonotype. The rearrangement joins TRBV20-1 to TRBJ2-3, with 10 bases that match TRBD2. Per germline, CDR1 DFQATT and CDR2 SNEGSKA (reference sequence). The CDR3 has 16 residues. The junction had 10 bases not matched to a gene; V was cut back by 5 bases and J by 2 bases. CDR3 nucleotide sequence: TGCAGTGCTCATTATGTTAGCGGGAGGTACACAGATACGCAGTATTTT. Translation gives CSAHYVSGRYTDTQYF.

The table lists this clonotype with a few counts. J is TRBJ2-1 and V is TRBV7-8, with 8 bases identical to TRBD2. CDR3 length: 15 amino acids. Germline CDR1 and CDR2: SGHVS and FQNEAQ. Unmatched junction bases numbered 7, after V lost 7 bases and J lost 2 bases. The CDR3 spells CASNEAGDTYNEQFF. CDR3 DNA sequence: TGTGCCAGCAACGAAGCGGGAGACACCTACAATGAGCAGTTCTTC.

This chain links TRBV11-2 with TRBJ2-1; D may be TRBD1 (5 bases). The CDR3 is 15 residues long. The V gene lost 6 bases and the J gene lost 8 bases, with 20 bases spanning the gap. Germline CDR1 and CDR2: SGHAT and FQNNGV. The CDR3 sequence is CASSSRTPKGHEQFF. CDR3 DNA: TGTGCCAGCAGTTCTAGGACCCCCAAGGGGCATGAGCAGTTCTTC.

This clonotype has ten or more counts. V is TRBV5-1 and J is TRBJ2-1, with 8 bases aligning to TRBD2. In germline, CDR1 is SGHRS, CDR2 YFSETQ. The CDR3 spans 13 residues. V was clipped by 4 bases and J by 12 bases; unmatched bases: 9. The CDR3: CASSGYSGATQFF. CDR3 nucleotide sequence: TGCGCCAGCAGCGGCTATAGCGGGGCGACGCAGTTCTTC.

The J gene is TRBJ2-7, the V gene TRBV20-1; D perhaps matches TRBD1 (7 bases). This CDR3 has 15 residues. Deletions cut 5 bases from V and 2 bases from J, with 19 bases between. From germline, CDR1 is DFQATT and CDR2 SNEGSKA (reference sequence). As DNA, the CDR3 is TGCAGTGCTGGTGGGGCGGGGACAGATACCTACGAGCAGTACTTC. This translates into CSAGGAGTDTYEQYF.

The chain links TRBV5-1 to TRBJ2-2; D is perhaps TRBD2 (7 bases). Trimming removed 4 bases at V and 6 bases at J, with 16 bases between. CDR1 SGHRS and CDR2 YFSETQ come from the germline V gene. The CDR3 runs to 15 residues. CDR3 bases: TGCGCCAGCAGCCTCGGACTAGGGGGGTCCGGGGAGCTGTTTTTT. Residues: CASSLGLGGSGELFF.

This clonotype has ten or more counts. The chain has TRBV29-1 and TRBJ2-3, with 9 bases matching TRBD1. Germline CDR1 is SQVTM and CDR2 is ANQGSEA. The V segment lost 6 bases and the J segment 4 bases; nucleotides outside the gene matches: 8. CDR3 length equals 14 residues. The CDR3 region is CSVPGQGGSDTQYF. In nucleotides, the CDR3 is TGCAGCGTCCCGGGACAGGGTGGATCAGATACGCAGTATTTT.

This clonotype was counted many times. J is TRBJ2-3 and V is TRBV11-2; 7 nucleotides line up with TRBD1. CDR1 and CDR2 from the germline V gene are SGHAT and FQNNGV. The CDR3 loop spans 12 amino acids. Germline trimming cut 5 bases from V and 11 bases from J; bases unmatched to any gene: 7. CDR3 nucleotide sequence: TGTGCCAGCAGCAAGACAGGGAATGAGCAGTATTTT. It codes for CASSKTGNEQYF. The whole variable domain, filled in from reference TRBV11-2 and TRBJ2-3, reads EAGVAQSPRYKIIEKRQSVAFWCNPISGHATLYWYQQILGQGPKLLIQFQNNGVVDDSQLPKDRFSAERLKGVDSTLKIQPAKLEDSAVYLCASSKTGNEQYFGPGTRLTVL.